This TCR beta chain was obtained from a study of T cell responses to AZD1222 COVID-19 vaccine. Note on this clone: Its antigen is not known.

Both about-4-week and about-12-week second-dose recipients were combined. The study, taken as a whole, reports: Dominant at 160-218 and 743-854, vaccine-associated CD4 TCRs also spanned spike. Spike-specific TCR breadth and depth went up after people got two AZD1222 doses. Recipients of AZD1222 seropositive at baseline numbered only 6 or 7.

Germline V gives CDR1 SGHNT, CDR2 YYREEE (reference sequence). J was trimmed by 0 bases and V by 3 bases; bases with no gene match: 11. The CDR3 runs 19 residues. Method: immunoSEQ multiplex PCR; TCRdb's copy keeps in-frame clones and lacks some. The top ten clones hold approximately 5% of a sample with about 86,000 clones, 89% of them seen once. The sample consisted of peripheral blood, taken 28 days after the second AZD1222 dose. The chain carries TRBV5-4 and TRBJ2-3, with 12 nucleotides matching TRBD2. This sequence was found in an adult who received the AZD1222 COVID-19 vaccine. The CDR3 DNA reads TGTGCCAGCAGCTCAAAAAGACTAGCGGGGGCTGCTAGCACAGATACGCAGTATTTT. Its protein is CASSSKRLAGAASTDTQYF.